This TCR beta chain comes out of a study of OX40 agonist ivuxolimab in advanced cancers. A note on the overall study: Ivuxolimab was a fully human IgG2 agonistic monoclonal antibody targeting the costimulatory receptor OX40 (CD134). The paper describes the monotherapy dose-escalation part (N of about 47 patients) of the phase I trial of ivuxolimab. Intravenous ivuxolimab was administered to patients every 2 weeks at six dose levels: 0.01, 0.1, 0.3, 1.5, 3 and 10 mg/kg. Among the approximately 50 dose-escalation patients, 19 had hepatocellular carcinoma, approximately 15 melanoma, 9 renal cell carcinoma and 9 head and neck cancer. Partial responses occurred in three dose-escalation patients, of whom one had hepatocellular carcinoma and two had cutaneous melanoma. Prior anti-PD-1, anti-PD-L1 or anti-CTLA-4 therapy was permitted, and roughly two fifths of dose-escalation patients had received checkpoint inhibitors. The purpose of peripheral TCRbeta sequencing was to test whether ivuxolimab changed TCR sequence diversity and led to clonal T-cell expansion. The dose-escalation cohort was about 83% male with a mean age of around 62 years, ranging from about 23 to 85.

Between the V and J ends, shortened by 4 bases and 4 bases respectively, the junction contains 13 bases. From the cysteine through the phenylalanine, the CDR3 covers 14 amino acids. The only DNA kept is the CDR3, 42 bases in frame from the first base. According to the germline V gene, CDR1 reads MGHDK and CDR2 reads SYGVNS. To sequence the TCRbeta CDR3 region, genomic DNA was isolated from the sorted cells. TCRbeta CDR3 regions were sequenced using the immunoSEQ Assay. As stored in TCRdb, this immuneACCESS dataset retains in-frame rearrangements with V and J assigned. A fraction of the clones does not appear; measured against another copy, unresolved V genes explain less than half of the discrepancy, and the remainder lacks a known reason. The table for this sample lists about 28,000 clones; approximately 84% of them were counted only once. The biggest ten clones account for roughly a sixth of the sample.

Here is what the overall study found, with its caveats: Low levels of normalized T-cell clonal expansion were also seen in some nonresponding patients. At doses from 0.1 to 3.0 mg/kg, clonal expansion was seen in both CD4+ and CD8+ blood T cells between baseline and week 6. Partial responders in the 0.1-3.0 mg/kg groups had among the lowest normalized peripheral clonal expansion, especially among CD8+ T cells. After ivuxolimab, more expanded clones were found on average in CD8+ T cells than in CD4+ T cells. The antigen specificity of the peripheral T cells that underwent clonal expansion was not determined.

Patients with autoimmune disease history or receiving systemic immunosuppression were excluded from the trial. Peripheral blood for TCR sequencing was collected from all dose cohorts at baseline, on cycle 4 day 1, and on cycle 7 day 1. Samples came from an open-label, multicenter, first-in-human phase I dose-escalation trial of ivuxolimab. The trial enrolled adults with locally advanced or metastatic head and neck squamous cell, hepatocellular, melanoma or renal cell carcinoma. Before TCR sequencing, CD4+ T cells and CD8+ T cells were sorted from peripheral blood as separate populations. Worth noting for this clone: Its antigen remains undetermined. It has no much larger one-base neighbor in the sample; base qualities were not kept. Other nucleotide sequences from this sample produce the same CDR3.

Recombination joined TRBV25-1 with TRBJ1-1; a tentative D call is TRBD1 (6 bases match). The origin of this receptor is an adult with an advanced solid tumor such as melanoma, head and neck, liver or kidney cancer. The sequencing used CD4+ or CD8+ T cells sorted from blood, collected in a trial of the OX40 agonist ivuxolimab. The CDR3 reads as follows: CASSGAPGATEAFF. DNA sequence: TGTGCCAGCAGTGGGGCTCCAGGGGCCACTGAAGCTTTCTTT.